The source of this T cell receptor beta chain is a study of T cell responses to AZD1222 COVID-19 vaccine. V was cut by 4 bases and J by 11 bases, with 14 bases left in between. The CDR3 length is 12 residues. Germline assignment: CDR1 SGHTA and CDR2 FQGNSA. About this clone itself: Antigen unknown.

Data came from immunoSEQ multiplex PCR; TCRdb stores just in-frame clones and leaves some out. The sample carries 130,000 to 150,000 clones, about 93% recorded once. Findings and limits, study-wide: In a largely white British group with more females than males, clonal diversity was possibly underestimated. Seropositive AZD1222 recipients at baseline numbered only 6 or 7.

This receptor was taken from an adult in good health. Sequencing was performed on peripheral blood, taken on day 0 of AZD1222 vaccination. This sequence joins TRBV7-2 and TRBJ1-1, with D unresolved. DNA of the CDR3: TGTGCCAGCAGCTCTACGGGATATCAGGCTTTCTTT. This gives the protein CASSSTGYQAFF.